The clone carrying this T cell receptor (beta chain) turned up a few times. The entry originates in a study of cytomegalovirus exposure and HLA in healthy donors. It was with 60 Vbeta and 13 Jbeta primers that the PCR ran. Libraries were prepared by immunoSEQ multiplex PCR; TCRdb keeps only in-frame clonotypes and omits some of them. This sample yields roughly 150,000 clones, of which 65% to 80% are seen a single time; about 4.3% belongs to the top ten. The CDR3 length is 16 residues. Germline lookup yields CDR1 MNHNY and CDR2 SVGAGI (reference sequence). Trimming removed 10 bases from V and 0 bases from J, with 21 bases in between.

V usage is TRBV6-6 and J usage is TRBJ1-1; tentative D call: TRBD1 (5 bases). The receptor's source is a man between 18 and 29 years old in good health and CMV-seropositive. The sequenced sample was PBMCs. Here the CDR3 reads CAIGGKTRNLNTEAFF. The CDR3 coding sequence is TGTGCCATCGGGGGGAAGACCCGCAATCTGAACACTGAAGCTTTCTTT.